What follows describes a single TCR beta chain. The assay was immunoSEQ multiplex PCR, and TCRdb's table has in-frame clones only and misses some. The sample has 390,000 or so clones, 89% seen once. This record comes from a study of blood T cell repertoires in COVID-19. Study in general: Samples taken during acute and convalescent COVID-19 were collected in the United States, Italy and Spain. In each case, the material was cDNA or gDNA derived from T cells, B-cell-depleted T cells, or PBMCs.

CDR1 and CDR2 (germline): MNHEY, SVGEGT. CDR3 length: 15 amino acids. J gave up 5 bases and V 6 bases, and 12 bases lay outside the gene matches. The clonotype comes from a woman aged 30 to 39 with COVID-19, enrolled during active disease. Sequenced sample: peripheral blood. The chain is built from TRBV6-2 or TRBV6-3 and TRBJ1-2, with 7 bases aligning to TRBD1. The CDR3 here is CASSHQTGTPYGYTF. The CDR3 nucleotides are TGTGCCAGCAGCCATCAGACAGGGACCCCTTATGGCTACACCTTC.